A single sample is the source of the 5 T cell receptor beta chains below, sequenced in a study of OX40 agonist ivuxolimab in advanced cancers. Generated by immunoSEQ multiplex PCR, the TCRdb table keeps only in-frame clones and is missing some. Of 70,000 to 95,000 clones listed, approximately 86% are singletons. The sequencing here drew on CD4+ or CD8+ T cells sorted from blood, taken in a trial of the OX40 agonist ivuxolimab. Every receptor here comes from an adult with an advanced solid tumor such as melanoma, head and neck, liver or kidney cancer.

A word on this clone: This specimen includes other DNA sequences encoding the same CDR3. V usage is TRBV7-9 and J usage is TRBJ2-7, with D perhaps matching TRBD2 (5 bases). Trimming cost V 6 bases and J 2 bases, with 11 bases left between them. The CDR3 totals 13 residues. Per germline, CDR1 SEHNR and CDR2 FQNEAQ (reference sequence). CDR3 in DNA: TGTGCCAGCAGTCCCCGGGGTCCCTACGAGCAGTACTTC. Encoded protein: CASSPRGPYEQYF.

In its sample, this clone was seen once. The V gene is TRBV4-2, the J gene TRBJ1-3; 9 bases are shared with TRBD1. This CDR3 is 15 amino acids long. V trimming: 1 base; J trimming: 8 bases; junction bases outside the gene matches: 6. Germline V gene sequence: CDR1 LGHNA, CDR2 YNFKEQ. In DNA, the CDR3 is TGTGCCAGCAGCCAAGGGGACAGGGTCAAGGACACCATATATTTT. Translation: CASSQGDRVKDTIYF.

This chain uses TRBV4-1 with TRBJ1-1, with TRBD1 identical over 12 bases. CDR3 length: 15 amino acids. Germline V gives CDR1 MGHRA, CDR2 YSYEKL. V shed 1 base, J shed 6 bases, and the junction held 3 bases outside the gene matches. CDR3 nucleotides: TGCGCCAGCAGCCAAGTTGGGACAGGGGGCTCTGAAGCTTTCTTT. It yields the protein CASSQVGTGGSEAFF.

This clone was counted once. The V and J genes are TRBV30 and TRBJ1-6; 7 positions match TRBD1. The V segment lost 4 bases and the J segment 7 bases; nucleotides outside the gene matches: 4. The V gene's germline CDR1 is GTSNPN and CDR2 SVGIG (reference sequence). The length of the CDR3 is 13 residues. The CDR3 nucleotides read TGTGCCTGGACTGGACAGGCAAATTCACCCCTCCACTTT. It yields the protein CAWTGQANSPLHF.

The chain recombines TRBV7-2 with TRBJ1-1; D ambiguous. This CDR3 has 14 residues. Trimming pared 5 bases from V and 0 bases from J, leaving 10 bases between. Germline V gene lookup returns CDR1 SGHTA and CDR2 FQGNSA. The chain's CDR3 is CASSTRAVNTEAFF. CDR3 nucleotide sequence: TGTGCCAGCAGCACTAGGGCGGTGAACACTGAAGCTTTCTTT.